The sequence of this T cell receptor beta chain was determined in a study of shared clonotypes between healthy human individuals. Libraries were prepared by immunoSEQ multiplex PCR; TCRdb keeps only in-frame clonotypes and omits some of them. Of 2 million to 2.5 million clones detected, around 95% appear once; the ten largest clones hold around 0.13%. V was trimmed by 2 bases and J by 4 bases, leaving 7 bases between them. The germline CDR1 and CDR2 sequences are SGHTS and YDEGEE. This CDR3 has 12 residues. This receptor was obtained from a man younger than 30 in good health. Sequences were obtained from naive CD4+ T cells sorted from blood. Subset meaning: CD45RA+ positively selected. The J gene is TRBJ2-7, the V gene TRBV5-8; D gene unclear. Written as DNA, the CDR3 is TGTGCCAGCAGCTTTAAAGGGTACGAGCAGTACTTC. It specifies CASSFKGYEQYF.